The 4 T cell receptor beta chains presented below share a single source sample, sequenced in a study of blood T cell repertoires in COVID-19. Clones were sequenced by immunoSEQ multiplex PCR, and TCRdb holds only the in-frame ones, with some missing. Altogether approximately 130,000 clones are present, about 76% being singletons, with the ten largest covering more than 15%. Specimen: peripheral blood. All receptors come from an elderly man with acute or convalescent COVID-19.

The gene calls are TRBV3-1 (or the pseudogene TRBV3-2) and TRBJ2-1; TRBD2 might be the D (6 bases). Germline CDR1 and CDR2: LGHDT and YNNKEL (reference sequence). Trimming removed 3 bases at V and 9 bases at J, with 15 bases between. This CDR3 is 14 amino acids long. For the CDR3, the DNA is TGTGCCAGCAGCCATGGGACTCCCAGGGCTGAGCAGTTCTTC. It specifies CASSHGTPRAEQFF.

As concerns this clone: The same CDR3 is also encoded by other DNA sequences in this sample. This chain's CDR3 is CASSPDRNYGYTF. The CDR3 nucleotides read TGTGCCAGCTCCCCGGACAGAAACTATGGCTACACCTTC. V gene TRBV18 combines with J gene TRBJ1-2; D is perhaps TRBD1 (6 bases). The CDR3 is made up of 13 amino acids. The germline V and J ends were trimmed by 6 bases and 2 bases, with 10 bases remaining between them. Germline CDR1 is KGHSH and CDR2 is LQKENI. The full variable domain, its missing parts supplied by reference TRBV18 and TRBJ1-2, is NAGVMQNPRHLVRRRGQEARLRCSPMKGHSHVYWYRQLPEEGLKFMVYLQKENIIDESGMPKERFSAEFPKEGPSILRIQQVVRGDSAAYFCASSPDRNYGYTFGSGTRLTVV.

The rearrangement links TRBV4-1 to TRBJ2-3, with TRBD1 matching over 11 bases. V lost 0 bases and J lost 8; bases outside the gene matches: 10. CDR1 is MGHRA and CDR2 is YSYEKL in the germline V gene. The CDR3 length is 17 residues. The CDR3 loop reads CASSQDWRTGGGGTQYF. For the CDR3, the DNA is TGCGCCAGCAGCCAAGACTGGCGGACAGGGGGCGGGGGTACGCAGTATTTT.

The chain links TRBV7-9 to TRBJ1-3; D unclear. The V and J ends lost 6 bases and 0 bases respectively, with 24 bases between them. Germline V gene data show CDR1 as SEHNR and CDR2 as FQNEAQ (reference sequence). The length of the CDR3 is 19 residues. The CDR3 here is CASSRPGRTDGSSGNTIYF. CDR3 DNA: TGTGCCAGCAGTCGCCCCGGCCGAACAGACGGGAGCTCTGGAAACACCATATATTTT.